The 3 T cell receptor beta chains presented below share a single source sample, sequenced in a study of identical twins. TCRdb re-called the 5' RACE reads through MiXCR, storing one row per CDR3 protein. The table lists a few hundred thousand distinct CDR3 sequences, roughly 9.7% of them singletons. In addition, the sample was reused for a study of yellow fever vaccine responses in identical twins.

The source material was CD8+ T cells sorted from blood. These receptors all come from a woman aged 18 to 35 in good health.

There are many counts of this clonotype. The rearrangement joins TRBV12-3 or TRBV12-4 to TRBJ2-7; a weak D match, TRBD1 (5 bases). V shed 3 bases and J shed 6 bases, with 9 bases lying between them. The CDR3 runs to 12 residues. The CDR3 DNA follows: TGTGCCAGCAGTTTTTCAGGGCCCGAGCAGTACTTC. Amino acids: CASSFSGPEQYF.

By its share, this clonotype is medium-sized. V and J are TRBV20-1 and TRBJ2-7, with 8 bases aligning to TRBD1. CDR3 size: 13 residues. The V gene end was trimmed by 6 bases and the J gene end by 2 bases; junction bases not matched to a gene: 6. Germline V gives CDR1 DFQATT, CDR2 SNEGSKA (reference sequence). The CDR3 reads CSAMTGEPYEQYF. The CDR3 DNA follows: TGCAGTGCCATGACAGGGGAACCCTACGAGCAGTACTTC.

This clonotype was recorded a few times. The CDR3 nucleotides are TGTGCCAGCAGCTTAGGGTGGGATGGCTACACCTTC. It encodes CASSLGWDGYTF. The chain employs TRBV11-2 and TRBJ1-2; no reliable D call. Germline CDR1 is SGHAT and CDR2 is FQNNGV. The CDR3 contains 12 residues. V shed 1 base and J shed 6 bases, with 6 bases lying between them.